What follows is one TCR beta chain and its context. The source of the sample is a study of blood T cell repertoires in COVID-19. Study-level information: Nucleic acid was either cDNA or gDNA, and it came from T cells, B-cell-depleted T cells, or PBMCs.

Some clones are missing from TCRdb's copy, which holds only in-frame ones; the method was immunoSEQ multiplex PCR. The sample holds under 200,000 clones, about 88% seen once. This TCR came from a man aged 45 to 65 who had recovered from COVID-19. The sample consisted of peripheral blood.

CDR3 bases: TGTGCCAGCAGCAAAGGGGGGGGCCGCTATAATTCACCCCTCCACTTT. Translated, it gives CASSKGGGRYNSPLHF. The chain employs TRBV2 and TRBJ1-6, with D perhaps TRBD1 (6 bases). V lost 6 bases to trimming and J lost 3 bases, with 15 bases between them. This CDR3 is 16 amino acids long. The germline CDR1 and CDR2 sequences are SNHLY and FYNNEI.